This entry features one T cell receptor (beta chain) sequence. Data came from immunoSEQ multiplex PCR; TCRdb stores just in-frame clones and leaves some out. Of around 72,000 clones in the sample, 78% were seen once. The data are from a study of radiotherapy plus CTLA-4 blockade in lung cancer. The sequence was obtained from a human donor with non-small cell lung cancer who had a complete response to radiotherapy plus ipilimumab. The input for sequencing was peripheral blood, taken from a patient treated with radiotherapy plus ipilimumab.

For the CDR3, the DNA is TGTGCCAGCAGCTCTCGGGACAGGGACTACGAGCAGTACGTC. It translates to CASSSRDRDYEQYV. The chain uses TRBV5-4 and TRBJ2-7, with TRBD1 identical over 9 bases. Germline trimming cut 3 bases from V and 3 bases from J; bases unmatched to any gene: 4. The CDR3 totals 14 residues. CDR1 and CDR2 (germline): SGHNT, YYREEE (reference sequence).